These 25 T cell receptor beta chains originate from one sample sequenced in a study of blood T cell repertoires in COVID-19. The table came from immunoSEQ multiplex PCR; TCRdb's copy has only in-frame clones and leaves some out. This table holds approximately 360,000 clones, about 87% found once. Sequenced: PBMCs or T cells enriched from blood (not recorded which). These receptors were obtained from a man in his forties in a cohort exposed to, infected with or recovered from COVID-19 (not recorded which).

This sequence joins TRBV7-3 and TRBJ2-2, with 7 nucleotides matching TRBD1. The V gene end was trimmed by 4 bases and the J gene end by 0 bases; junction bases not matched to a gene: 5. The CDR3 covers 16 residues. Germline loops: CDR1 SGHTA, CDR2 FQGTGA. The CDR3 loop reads CASSSPGQTNTGELFF. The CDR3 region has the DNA TGTGCCAGCAGCTCCCCGGGACAGACGAACACCGGGGAGCTGTTTTTT.

The CDR3: CASTLIRDTGELFF. CDR3 in DNA: TGTGCCAGCACCCTAATCCGGGACACCGGGGAGCTGTTTTTT. This chain uses TRBV11-2 with TRBJ2-2; D unclear. V dropped 7 bases and J dropped 3 bases, with 12 bases sitting between them. In germline, CDR1 is SGHAT, CDR2 FQNNGV. This CDR3 region has 14 residues.

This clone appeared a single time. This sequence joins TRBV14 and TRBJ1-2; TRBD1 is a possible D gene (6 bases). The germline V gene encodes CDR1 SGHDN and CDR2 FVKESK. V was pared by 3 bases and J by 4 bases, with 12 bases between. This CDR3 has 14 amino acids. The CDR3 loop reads CASSHTTGSYGYTF. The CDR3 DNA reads TGTGCCAGCAGCCACACCACAGGGAGCTATGGCTACACCTTC.

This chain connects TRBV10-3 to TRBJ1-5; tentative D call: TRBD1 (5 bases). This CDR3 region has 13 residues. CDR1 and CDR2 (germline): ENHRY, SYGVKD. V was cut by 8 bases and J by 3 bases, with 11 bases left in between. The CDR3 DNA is TGTGCCATCCGCGGGGCGATCAATCAGCCCCAGCATTTT. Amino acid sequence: CAIRGAINQPQHF.

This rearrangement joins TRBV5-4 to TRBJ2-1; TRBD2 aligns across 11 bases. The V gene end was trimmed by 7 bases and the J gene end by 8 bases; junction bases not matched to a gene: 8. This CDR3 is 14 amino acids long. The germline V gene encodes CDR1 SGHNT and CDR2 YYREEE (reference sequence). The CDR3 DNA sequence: TGTGCCAGCTCGCCTAGCGGGAGGCGAGATGAGCAGTTCTTC. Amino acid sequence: CASSPSGRRDEQFF. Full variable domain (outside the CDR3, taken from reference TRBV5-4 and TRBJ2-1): ETGVTQSPTHLIKTRGQQVTLRCSSQSGHNTVSWYQQALGQGPQFIFQYYREEENGRGNFPPRFSGLQFPNYSSELNVNALELDDSALYLCASSPSGRRDEQFFGPGTRLTVL.

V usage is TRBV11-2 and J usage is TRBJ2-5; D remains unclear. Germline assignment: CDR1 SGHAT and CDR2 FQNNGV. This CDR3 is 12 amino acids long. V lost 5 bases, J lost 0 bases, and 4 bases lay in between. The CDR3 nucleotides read TGTGCCAGCAGCACAAACCAAGAGACCCAGTACTTC. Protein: CASSTNQETQYF.

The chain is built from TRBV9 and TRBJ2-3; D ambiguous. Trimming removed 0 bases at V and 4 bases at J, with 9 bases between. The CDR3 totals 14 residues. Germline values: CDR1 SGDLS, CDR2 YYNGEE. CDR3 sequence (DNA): TGTGCCAGCAGCGTAGTATCTGTCGCAGATACGCAGTATTTT. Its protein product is CASSVVSVADTQYF.

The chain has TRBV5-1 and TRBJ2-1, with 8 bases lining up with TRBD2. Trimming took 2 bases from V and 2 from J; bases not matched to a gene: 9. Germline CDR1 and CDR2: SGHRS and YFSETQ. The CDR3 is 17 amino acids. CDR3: CASSFKRETVTYNEQFF. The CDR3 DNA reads TGCGCCAGCAGCTTCAAGCGGGAGACCGTGACCTACAATGAGCAGTTCTTC.

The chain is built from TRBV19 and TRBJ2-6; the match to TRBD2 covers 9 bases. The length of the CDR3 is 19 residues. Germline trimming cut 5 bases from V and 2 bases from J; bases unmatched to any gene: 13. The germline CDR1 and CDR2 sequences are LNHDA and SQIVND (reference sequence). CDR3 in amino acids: CASSAPWRGGRTGANVLTF. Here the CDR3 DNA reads TGTGCCAGTAGTGCGCCCTGGCGGGGGGGTAGGACTGGGGCCAACGTCCTGACTTTC.

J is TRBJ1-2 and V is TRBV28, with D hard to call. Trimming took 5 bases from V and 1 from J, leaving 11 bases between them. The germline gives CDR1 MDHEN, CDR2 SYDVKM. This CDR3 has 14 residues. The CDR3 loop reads CASSGSQDNYGYTF. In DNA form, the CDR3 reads TGTGCCAGCAGTGGAAGTCAGGATAACTATGGCTACACCTTC.

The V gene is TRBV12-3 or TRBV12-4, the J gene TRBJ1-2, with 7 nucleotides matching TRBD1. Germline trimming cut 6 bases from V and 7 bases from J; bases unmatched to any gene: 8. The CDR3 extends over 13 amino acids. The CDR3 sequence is CASSLATGAGYTF. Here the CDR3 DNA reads TGTGCCAGCAGCTTGGCCACAGGGGCTGGCTACACCTTC.

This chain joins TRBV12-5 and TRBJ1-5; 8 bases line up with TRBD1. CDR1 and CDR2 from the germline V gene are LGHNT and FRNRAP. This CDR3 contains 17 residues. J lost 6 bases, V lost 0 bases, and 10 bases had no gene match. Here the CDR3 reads CASGLVRGQGALQPQHF. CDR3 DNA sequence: TGTGCTAGTGGTTTGGTACGCGGGCAGGGGGCTCTTCAGCCCCAGCATTTT.

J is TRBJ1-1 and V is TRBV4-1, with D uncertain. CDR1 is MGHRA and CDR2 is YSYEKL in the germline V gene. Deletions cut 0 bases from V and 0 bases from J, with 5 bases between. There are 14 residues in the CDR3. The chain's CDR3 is CASSQDAMNTEAFF. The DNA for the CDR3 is TGCGCCAGCAGCCAAGATGCGATGAACACTGAAGCTTTCTTT.

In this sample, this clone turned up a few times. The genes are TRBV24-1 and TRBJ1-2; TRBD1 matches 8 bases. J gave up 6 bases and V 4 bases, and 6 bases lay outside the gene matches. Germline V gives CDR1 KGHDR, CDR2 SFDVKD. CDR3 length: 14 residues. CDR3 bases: TGTGCCACCAGTGACAAGAACAGGGGGGATGGCTACACCTTC. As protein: CATSDKNRGDGYTF.

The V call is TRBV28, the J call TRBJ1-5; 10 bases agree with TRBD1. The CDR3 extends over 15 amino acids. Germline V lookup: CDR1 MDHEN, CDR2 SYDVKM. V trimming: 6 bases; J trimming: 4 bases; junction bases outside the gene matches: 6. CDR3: CASSSGQGGNQPQHF. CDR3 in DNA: TGTGCCAGCAGCTCCGGACAGGGGGGTAATCAGCCCCAGCATTTT.

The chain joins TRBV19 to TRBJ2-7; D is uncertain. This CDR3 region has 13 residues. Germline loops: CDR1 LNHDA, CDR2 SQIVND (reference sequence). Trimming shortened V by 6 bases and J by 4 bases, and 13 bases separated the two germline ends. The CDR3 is CASRARNVYEQYF. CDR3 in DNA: TGTGCCAGTAGGGCCAGGAACGTATACGAGCAGTACTTC.

The CDR3 nucleotides are TGTGCCAGCAGTTTGCAGACAGGAATGAACACTGAAGCTTTCTTT. Amino acids: CASSLQTGMNTEAFF. The chain recombines TRBV27 with TRBJ1-1; perhaps TRBD1 as D (6 bases). This CDR3 is 15 amino acids long. Looked up from germline, CDR1 is MNHEY and CDR2 is SMNVEV (reference sequence). The V and J ends lost 3 bases and 0 bases respectively, with 11 bases between them.

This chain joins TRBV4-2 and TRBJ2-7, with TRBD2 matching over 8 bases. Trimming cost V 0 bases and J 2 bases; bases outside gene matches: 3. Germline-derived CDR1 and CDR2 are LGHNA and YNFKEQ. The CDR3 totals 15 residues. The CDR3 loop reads CASSQELAEAYEQYF. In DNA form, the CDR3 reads TGTGCCAGCAGCCAAGAACTAGCGGAGGCCTACGAGCAGTACTTC.

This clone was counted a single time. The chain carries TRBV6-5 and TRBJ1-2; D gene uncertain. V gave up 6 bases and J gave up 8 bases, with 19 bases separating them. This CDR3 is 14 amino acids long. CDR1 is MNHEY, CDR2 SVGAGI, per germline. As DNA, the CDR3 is TGTGCCAGCAGAGTAGCGGGCCCGAGGGAGGGCTACACCTTC. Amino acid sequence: CASRVAGPREGYTF.

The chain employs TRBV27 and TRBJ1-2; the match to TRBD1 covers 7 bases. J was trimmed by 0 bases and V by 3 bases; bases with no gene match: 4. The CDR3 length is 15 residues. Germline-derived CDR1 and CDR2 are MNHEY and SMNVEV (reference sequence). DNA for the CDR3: TGTGCCAGCAGTTTCCTGGGACAGACTAACTATGGCTACACCTTC. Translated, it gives CASSFLGQTNYGYTF.

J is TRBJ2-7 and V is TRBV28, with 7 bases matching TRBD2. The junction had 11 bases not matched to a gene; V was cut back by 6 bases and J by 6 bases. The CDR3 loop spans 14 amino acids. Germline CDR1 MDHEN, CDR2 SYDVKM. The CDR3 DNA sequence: TGTGCCAGCAGCCCCGGGGGGTTTCGATCCGAGCAGTACTTC. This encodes CASSPGGFRSEQYF. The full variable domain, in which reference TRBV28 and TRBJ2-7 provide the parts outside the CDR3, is DVKVTQSSRYLVKRTGEKVFLECVQDMDHENMFWYRQDPGLGLRLIYFSYDVKMKEKGDIPEGYSVSREKKERFSLILESASTNQTSMYLCASSPGGFRSEQYFGPGTRLTVT.

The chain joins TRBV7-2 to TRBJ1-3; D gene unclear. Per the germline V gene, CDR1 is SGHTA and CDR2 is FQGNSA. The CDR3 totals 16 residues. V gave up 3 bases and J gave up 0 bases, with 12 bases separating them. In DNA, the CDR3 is TGTGCCAGCAGCTTTGGTCCCCCGGGCTCTGGAAACACCATATATTTT. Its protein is CASSFGPPGSGNTIYF. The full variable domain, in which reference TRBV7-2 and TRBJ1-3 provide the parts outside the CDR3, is GAGVSQSPSNKVTEKGKDVELRCDPISGHTALYWYRQSLGQGLEFLIYFQGNSAPDKSGLPSDRFSAERTGGSVSTLTIQRTQQEDSAVYLCASSFGPPGSGNTIYFGEGSWLTVV.

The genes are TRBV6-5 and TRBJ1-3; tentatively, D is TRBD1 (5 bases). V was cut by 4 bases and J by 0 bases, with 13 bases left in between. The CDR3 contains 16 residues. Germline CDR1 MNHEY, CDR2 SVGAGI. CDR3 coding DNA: TGTGCCAGCAGTTTCGACAGAAGGAGCTCTGGAAACACCATATATTTT. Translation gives CASSFDRRSSGNTIYF.

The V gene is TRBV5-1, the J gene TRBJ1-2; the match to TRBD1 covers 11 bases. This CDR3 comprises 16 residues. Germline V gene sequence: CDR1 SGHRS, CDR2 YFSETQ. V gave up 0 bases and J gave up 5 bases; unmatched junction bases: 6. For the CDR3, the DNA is TGCGCCAGCAGCTTGGCGGACAGGGGGCGCGGTTATGGCTACACCTTC. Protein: CASSLADRGRGYGYTF.

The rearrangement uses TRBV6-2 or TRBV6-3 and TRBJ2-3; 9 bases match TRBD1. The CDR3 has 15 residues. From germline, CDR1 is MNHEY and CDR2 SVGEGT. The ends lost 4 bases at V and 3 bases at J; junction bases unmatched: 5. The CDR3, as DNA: TGTGCCAGCAGTTTAGGGACAGGGCAAACAGATACGCAGTATTTT. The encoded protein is CASSLGTGQTDTQYF.